One T cell receptor (beta chain) is described in this entry. These data originate in a study of blood T cell repertoires in COVID-19. Germline CDR1 and CDR2: SNHLY and FYNNEI. V lost 4 bases, J lost 6 bases, and 15 bases lay in between. This CDR3 has 14 amino acids. The repertoire was sequenced with immunoSEQ multiplex PCR; TCRdb's copy has only in-frame clones and lacks some. The sample includes 150,000 or so clones, around nine tenths of them seen just once. The V call is TRBV2, the J call TRBJ1-2; TRBD1 is a possible D gene (5 bases). This clonotype was obtained from a woman aged 60-70 years with acute or convalescent COVID-19. Sequences were obtained from peripheral blood. The CDR3 loop is CASSGLPGYDGYTF. CDR3 DNA sequence: TGTGCCAGCAGTGGGTTGCCAGGGTACGATGGCTACACCTTC.